The clone carrying this T cell receptor (beta chain) came up many times. TCR beta CDR3 regions were amplified from RNA transcripts. HTBI primers were employed in first-round RT-PCR, then a second-round multiplex PCR followed. Via MiXCR, TCRdb re-called the multiplex PCR reads, giving one row per CDR3 protein. This table has 170,000 or so distinct CDR3 sequences, roughly 36% appearing once. V lost 6 bases and J 0 bases, leaving 17 bases between the germline ends. The CDR3 covers 16 residues. The sample belongs to a study of Graves' ophthalmopathy and Graves' hyperthyroidism. This chain links TRBV12-3 or TRBV12-4 with TRBJ1-2; D call uncertain. The clonotype comes from a man aged 25-45 years with Graves' ophthalmopathy. Sequencing was carried out using peripheral blood. The CDR3 DNA reads TGTGCCAGCAGCCTCCCTAGCGGCCTCGCTAACTATGGCTACACCTTC. It encodes CASSLPSGLANYGYTF.